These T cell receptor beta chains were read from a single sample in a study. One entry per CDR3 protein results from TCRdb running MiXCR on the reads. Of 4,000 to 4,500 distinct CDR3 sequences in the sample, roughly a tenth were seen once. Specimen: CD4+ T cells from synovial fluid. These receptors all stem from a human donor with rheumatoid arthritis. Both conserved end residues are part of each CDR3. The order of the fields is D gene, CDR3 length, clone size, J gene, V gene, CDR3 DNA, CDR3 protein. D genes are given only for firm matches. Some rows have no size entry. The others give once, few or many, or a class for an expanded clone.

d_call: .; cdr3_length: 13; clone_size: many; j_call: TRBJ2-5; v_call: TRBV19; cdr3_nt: TGTGCCAGTAGTATGGGACGATCGGAGACCCAGTACTTC; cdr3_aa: CASSMGRSETQYF
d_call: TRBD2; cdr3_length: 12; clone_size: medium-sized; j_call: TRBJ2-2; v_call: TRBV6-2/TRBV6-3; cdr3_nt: TGTGCCAGCAAAGGACTAGTTCAGAAGCTGTTTTTT; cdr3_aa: CASKGLVQKLFF
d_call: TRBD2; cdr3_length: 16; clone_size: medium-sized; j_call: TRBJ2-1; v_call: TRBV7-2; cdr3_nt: TGTGCCAGCAGCTTTGGACTAGCGGGAGGGTTGGATGAGCAGTTCTTC; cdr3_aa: CASSFGLAGGLDEQFF
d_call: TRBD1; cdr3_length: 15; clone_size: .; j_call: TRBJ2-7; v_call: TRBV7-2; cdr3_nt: TGTGCCAGCAGCCCCACGACAGGGAAATCCTACGAGCAGTACTTC; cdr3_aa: CASSPTTGKSYEQYF
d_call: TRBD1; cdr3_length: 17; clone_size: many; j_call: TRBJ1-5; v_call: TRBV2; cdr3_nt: TGTGCCAGCAGTGCTCGGGCCCTCAGGGGGAGCAATCAGCCCCAGCATTTT; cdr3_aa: CASSARALRGSNQPQHF
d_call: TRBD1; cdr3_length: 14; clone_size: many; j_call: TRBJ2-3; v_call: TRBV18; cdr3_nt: TGTGCCAGCTCCGGGACAGGGACCACAGATACGCAGTATTTT; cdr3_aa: CASSGTGTTDTQYF
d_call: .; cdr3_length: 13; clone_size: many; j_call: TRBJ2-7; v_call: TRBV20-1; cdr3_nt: TGCAGTGCTAGAAAAGACAGCTCCTACGAGCAGTACTTC; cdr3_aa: CSARKDSSYEQYF
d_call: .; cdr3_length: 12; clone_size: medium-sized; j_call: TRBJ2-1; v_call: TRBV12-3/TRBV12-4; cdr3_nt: TGTGCCAGCAGTTTGCGGCGGACCGAGCAGTTCTTC; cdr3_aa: CASSLRRTEQFF
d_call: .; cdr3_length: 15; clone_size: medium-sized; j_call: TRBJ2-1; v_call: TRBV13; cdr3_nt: TGTGCCAGCAGCTTCTTCGGAGGGGGCTGGAATGAGCAGTTCTTC; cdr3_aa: CASSFFGGGWNEQFF
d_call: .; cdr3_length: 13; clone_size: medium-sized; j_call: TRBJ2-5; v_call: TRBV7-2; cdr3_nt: TGTGCCAGCAGCTCTAGGAATGAAGAGACCCAGTACTTC; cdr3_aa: CASSSRNEETQYF
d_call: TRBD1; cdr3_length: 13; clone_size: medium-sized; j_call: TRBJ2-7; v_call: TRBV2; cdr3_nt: TGTGCCAGCAGACGACAGGGGGTCTACGAGCAGTACTTC; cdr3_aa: CASRRQGVYEQYF
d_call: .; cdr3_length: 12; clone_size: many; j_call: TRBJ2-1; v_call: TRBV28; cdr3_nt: TGTGCCAGCAGTTTTGGGTGGAGGGAGCAGTTCTTC; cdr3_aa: CASSFGWREQFF
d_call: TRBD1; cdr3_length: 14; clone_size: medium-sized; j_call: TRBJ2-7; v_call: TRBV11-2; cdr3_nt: TGTGCCAGCAGCATTTCCGGGACAGCCTACGAGCAGTACTTC; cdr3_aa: CASSISGTAYEQYF
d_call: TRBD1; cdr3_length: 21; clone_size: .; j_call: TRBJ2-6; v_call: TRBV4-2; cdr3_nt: TGTGCCAGCAGCCAAGATAATTGGGGCGGGACAGGGAGAACCGGGGCCAACGTCCTGACTTTC; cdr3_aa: CASSQDNWGGTGRTGANVLTF